This is a list of T cell receptor beta chains from one sample in a study of control samples from healthy donors and cancer patients. Using immunoSEQ multiplex PCR, the repertoire was profiled, and TCRdb retains in-frame clones only, with some absent. The sample includes roughly 52,000 clones, 95% of them seen just once. The sample was blood. The receptors here all came from a young man in good health. Each CDR3 is given with its conserved first and last residue.

V gene	J gene	CDR3 length	CDR3 protein
TRBV13	TRBJ2-7	15	CASSFGTGVGNEQYF
TRBV14	TRBJ2-4	12	CASSLQGLIQYF
TRBV27	TRBJ2-7	14	CASLPRRESYEQYF
TRBV5-1	TRBJ2-5	16	CASSWGSGGREETQYF
TRBV5-4	TRBJ2-5	15	CASSLASGSTETQYF
TRBV28	TRBJ2-2	12	CASRAFTGELFF
TRBV28	TRBJ1-5	16	CASSLFRGVSNQPQHF
TRBV6-5	TRBJ2-1	14	CASSRQAAGNEQFF
TRBV9	TRBJ1-2	15	CASSVGTGGRYGYTF
TRBV2	TRBJ2-3	15	CASTPDSGRGDTQYF
TRBV30	TRBJ2-1	15	CAWSAPTRVGDEQFF
TRBV20-1	TRBJ1-3	15	CSASDRRRSGNTIYF
TRBV27	TRBJ1-1	15	CASSYRTGLNTEAFF
TRBV7-6	TRBJ2-1	13	CASSLNSADEQFF
TRBV9	TRBJ1-1	13	CASSGNRRGAAFF
TRBV11-3	TRBJ2-1	13	CASSSLQYNEQFF
TRBV15	TRBJ1-4	12	CATSRRNEKLFF
TRBV15	TRBJ2-3	16	CATSRGLAGTADTQYF
TRBV6-4	TRBJ2-1	13	CASSDEIYNEQFF
TRBV24-1	TRBJ2-3	13	CATRGQGTDTQYF
TRBV6-5	TRBJ2-7	15	CASSYGSGGAYEQYF
TRBV6-1	TRBJ1-1	16	CASSEPGWGVGTEAFF
TRBV18	TRBJ1-1	15	CASSPRTGFNTEAFF
TRBV19	TRBJ1-5	14	CASRMGQGGRPQHF
TRBV9	TRBJ2-7	14	CASNEGRGSYEQYF
TRBV4-1	TRBJ2-5	14	CASSQVPSSETQYF
TRBV5-8	TRBJ1-1	14	CASSSFPMGSEAFF
TRBV7-6	TRBJ1-2	17	CASSSVGQMKLLYGYTF
TRBV12-1	TRBJ2-1	20	CASSFAPGLALKSSYNEQFF
TRBV4-1	TRBJ2-7	15	CASSQDGTGSYEQYF
TRBV20-1	TRBJ2-1	14	CSASGLRSYNEQFF
TRBV19	TRBJ1-2	13	CASSIRGVDGYTF
TRBV9	TRBJ2-5	16	CASSSRTSGRGETQYF
TRBV2	TRBJ2-5	11	CASRKGETQYF
TRBV19	TRBJ2-2	15	CASSIGGQRFGELFF
TRBV28	TRBJ2-1	16	CASSLIAGHTYNEQFF
TRBV3-1/TRBV3-2	TRBJ1-5	16	CASSPSDRGLNQPQHF
TRBV28	TRBJ2-7	17	CASSSGVAGVSSYEQYF
TRBV29-1	TRBJ2-3	13	CSVEQGSTDTQYF
TRBV4-1	TRBJ2-1	11	CASSRANEQFF
TRBV7-2	TRBJ2-7	15	CASSLAPPVTYEQYF
TRBV3-1/TRBV3-2	TRBJ2-1	18	CASSQARRREPLYNEQFF
TRBV6-2/TRBV6-3	TRBJ1-5	14	CASSRQGRSQPQHF
TRBV18	TRBJ2-7	15	CASSRGQAVSYEQYF
TRBV2	TRBJ1-5	14	CASSDGRGGQPQHF
TRBV28	TRBJ2-7	17	CASRIQGRGGIIYEQYF